This entry features one T cell receptor (beta chain) sequence. Its matching antigen is unknown. The source of the sample is a study of cytomegalovirus exposure and HLA in healthy donors. Findings and limits, study-wide: Association of some 18,000 TCR beta sequences with HLA alleles was found at 0.05 false discovery rate in a later analysis. Likely technical artifact: a cluster of highly shared sequence variants. Specificity of three CMV-associated chains for CMV antigens was verified in vitro.

The study ran its PCR with 60 Vbeta and 13 Jbeta primers. Profiling relied on immunoSEQ multiplex PCR, and the TCRdb table lists in-frame clones only, not all of them. The sample holds tens of thousands of clones; roughly four fifths are singletons and the top ten take about 6.8%. The germline gives CDR1 LNHDA, CDR2 SQIVND (reference sequence). The V and J ends lost 3 bases and 0 bases respectively, with 10 bases between them. There are 15 residues in the CDR3. This clonotype was sampled from a human donor in good health. The chain links TRBV19 to TRBJ2-3; D might be TRBD2 (5 bases). The sequencing sample was made of PBMCs. CDR3 protein: CASSMARGSTDTQYF. The CDR3 region has the DNA TGTGCCAGTAGTATGGCCCGGGGTAGCACAGATACGCAGTATTTT.